The T cell receptor (beta chain) under discussion was sequenced for a study of T cell changes during pregnancy in multiple sclerosis. Profiling relied on immunoSEQ multiplex PCR, and the TCRdb table lists in-frame clones only, not all of them. The table shows tens of thousands of clones, with over 90% occurring only once. J lost 5 bases, V lost 2 bases, and 16 bases had no gene match. CDR3 length: 18 amino acids. Germline V lookup: CDR1 GTSNPN, CDR2 SVGIG (reference sequence). This specimen was peripheral blood, taken in the third trimester of pregnancy. The TCR sequence derives from a female donor with multiple sclerosis, enrolled in a pregnancy study. This chain links TRBV30 with TRBJ2-5; 11 positions match TRBD2. The CDR3 spells CAWSNRWIAGGPRETQYF. The CDR3 nucleotides are TGTGCCTGGAGTAACAGGTGGATAGCGGGAGGGCCTCGGGAGACCCAGTACTTC.